The 23 T cell receptor beta chains presented below share a single source sample, sequenced in a study of blood T cell repertoires in COVID-19. Some clones are missing from TCRdb's copy, which holds only in-frame ones; the method was immunoSEQ multiplex PCR. The sample holds some 90,000 clones, about 85% seen once. The sequenced material came from peripheral blood. The source of these receptors is a man aged 60 to 75 with acute or convalescent COVID-19.

This chain links TRBV5-8 with TRBJ2-7; possibly TRBD1 for D (6 bases). V lost 6 bases and J 7 bases, leaving 23 bases between the germline ends. CDR1 is SGHTS and CDR2 is YDEGEE in the germline V gene. CDR3 length: 15 amino acids. CDR3: CASTQPQQGKVEQYF. CDR3 coding DNA: TGTGCCAGCACCCAACCCCAGCAGGGGAAAGTAGAGCAGTACTTC.

The rearrangement uses TRBV4-3 and TRBJ1-5; maybe TRBD1 (5 bases). This CDR3 is 14 amino acids long. Germline-derived CDR1 and CDR2 are LGHNA and YSLEER. The V and J ends lost 1 base and 7 bases respectively, with 11 bases between them. The CDR3 sequence is CASSQAAGRQPQHF. The CDR3 region has the DNA TGCGCCAGCAGCCAAGCGGCAGGGAGGCAGCCCCAGCATTTT.

The chain is built from TRBV5-4 and TRBJ2-3, with 8 bases matching TRBD1. V lost 4 bases, J lost 5 bases, and 12 bases stayed unmatched. Germline V gives CDR1 SGHNT, CDR2 YYREEE (reference sequence). There are 16 residues in the CDR3. CDR3: CASSPHQGQGIDTQYF. The CDR3 nucleotides are TGTGCCAGCAGCCCCCATCAAGGACAGGGCATAGATACGCAGTATTTT.

The CDR3 bases are TGTGCCAGCAGCCTTAGGGGGTCTCGCGGAAACACCATATATTTT. This codes for CASSLRGSRGNTIYF. The chain couples TRBV7-2 to TRBJ1-3; TRBD1 is a possible D gene (6 bases). V gave up 5 bases and J gave up 4 bases, with 15 bases separating them. Germline CDR1 SGHTA, CDR2 FQGNSA. The CDR3 contains 15 residues.

The chain is built from TRBV19 and TRBJ2-1; D possibly corresponds to TRBD1 (5 bases). Germline V gene data show CDR1 as LNHDA and CDR2 as SQIVND (reference sequence). Deletions cut 5 bases from V and 5 bases from J, with 22 bases between. This CDR3 region has 17 residues. The CDR3, as DNA: TGTGCCAGTAGTGGGGCAGGGTTTCAGGTATCCAACAATGAGCAGTTCTTC. It is translated as CASSGAGFQVSNNEQFF.

This clone was observed a few times. This same CDR3 is encoded by further DNA sequences in the sample. The genes are TRBV5-1 and TRBJ2-7, with 9 bases that match TRBD1. The V segment lost 4 bases and the J segment 1 base; nucleotides outside the gene matches: 3. CDR1 is SGHRS, CDR2 YFSETQ, per germline. The CDR3 has 14 amino acids. The CDR3 DNA sequence: TGCGCCAGCAGCCCCGGACAGGGGTCCTACGAGCAGTACTTC. Protein product: CASSPGQGSYEQYF.

V gene TRBV19 combines with J gene TRBJ1-5; D is perhaps TRBD1 (5 bases). The CDR3 sequence is 14 residues long. Trimming took off 10 bases at V and 0 bases at J, with 13 bases between the two ends. Germline V CDR1 and CDR2: LNHDA, SQIVND (reference sequence). The chain's CDR3 is CATATEHSNQPQHF. The CDR3 DNA reads as TGTGCCACCGCGACAGAACATAGCAATCAGCCCCAGCATTTT.

Regarding this clone: Other DNA sequences in this specimen translate into the identical CDR3. This rearrangement joins TRBV27 to TRBJ1-6; 9 positions match TRBD1. Unmatched junction bases numbered 2, after V lost 3 bases and J lost 8 bases. Germline CDR1 MNHEY, CDR2 SMNVEV (reference sequence). The CDR3 totals 14 residues. CDR3 amino acids: CASSLDRGYSPLHF. CDR3 DNA sequence: TGTGCCAGCAGTTTGGACAGGGGTTATTCACCCCTCCACTTT.

The CDR3 bases are TGCGCCAGCAGTGAGTCTGTGACTAGCGGCGAGCAGTACTTC. Translating gives CASSESVTSGEQYF. V is TRBV10-1 and J is TRBJ2-7; 9 nucleotides align to TRBD2. Germline trimming cut 0 bases from V and 6 bases from J; bases unmatched to any gene: 3. There are 14 residues in the CDR3. The germline V gene has CDR1 WNHNN and CDR2 SYGVQD (reference sequence).

This rearrangement joins TRBV18 to TRBJ1-5; 10 positions match TRBD1. V shed 3 bases and J 2 bases; nucleotides not matched to a gene: 4. The CDR3 spans 16 residues. The germline V gene has CDR1 KGHSH and CDR2 LQKENI. The CDR3, as DNA: TGTGCCAGCTCACCGATAGGGACAGGGGGCAATCAGCCCCAGCATTTT. Protein: CASSPIGTGGNQPQHF.

The chain is built from TRBV5-6 and TRBJ2-7, with a possible D match to TRBD2 (5 bases). The CDR3 runs to 14 residues. Germline V gene lookup returns CDR1 SGHDT and CDR2 YYEEEE. Trimming took 3 bases from V and 5 from J, leaving 15 bases between them. The chain's CDR3 is CASSWTGVAHEQYF. The DNA for the CDR3 is TGTGCCAGCAGCTGGACCGGGGTCGCCCACGAGCAGTACTTC. Supplemented by reference TRBV5-6 and TRBJ2-7, the full variable domain reads DAGVTQSPTHLIKTRGQQVTLRCSPKSGHDTVSWYQQALGQGPQFIFQYYEEEERQRGNFPDRFSGHQFPNYSSELNVNALLLGDSALYLCASSWTGVAHEQYFGPGTRLTVT.

This chain uses TRBV9 with TRBJ1-4, with TRBD1 matching over 9 bases. This CDR3 is 14 amino acids long. Germline V lookup: CDR1 SGDLS, CDR2 YYNGEE. With 3 bases clipped from V and 10 bases from J, the junction kept 7 bases outside the gene matches. CDR3: CASSAQGAKGKLFF. In DNA, the CDR3 is TGTGCCAGCAGCGCACAGGGGGCTAAGGGAAAACTGTTTTTT. Looking up the rest from reference TRBV9 and TRBJ1-4 gives the full variable domain: DSGVTQTPKHLITATGQRVTLRCSPRSGDLSVYWYQQSLDQGLQFLIQYYNGEERAKGNILERFSAQQFPDLHSELNLSSLELGDSALYFCASSAQGAKGKLFFGSGTQLSVL.

About this clone itself: Distinct nucleotide sequences in the sample also encode this CDR3. J is TRBJ1-5 and V is TRBV5-1, with a tentative D call TRBD1 (5 bases). Trimming stripped 0 bases from V and 4 bases from J, with 11 bases between. The CDR3 runs 15 residues. The V gene's germline CDR1 is SGHRS and CDR2 YFSETQ. The CDR3 is CASSLVGGDNQPQHF. The CDR3 DNA reads TGCGCCAGCAGCTTGGTTGGAGGGGATAATCAGCCCCAGCATTTT.

This sequence joins TRBV19 and TRBJ1-2; 9 nucleotides agree with TRBD1. This CDR3 has 14 residues. V gave up 4 bases and J gave up 7 bases; unmatched junction bases: 7. The germline gives CDR1 LNHDA, CDR2 SQIVND (reference sequence). The CDR3 sequence: CASSRDRVRGGYTF. As DNA, the CDR3 is TGTGCCAGTAGTAGGGACAGGGTTCGTGGTGGCTACACCTTC.

V is TRBV5-1 and J is TRBJ2-5; 7 bases are shared with TRBD2. The trim removed 0 bases at V and 3 bases at J, leaving 2 bases unmatched. Germline values: CDR1 SGHRS, CDR2 YFSETQ. This CDR3 comprises 14 residues. CDR3 in DNA: TGCGCCAGCAGCTTGGAGGGAGGGAAAGAGACCCAGTACTTC. Amino acid sequence: CASSLEGGKETQYF.

The V and J genes are TRBV3-1 (or the pseudogene TRBV3-2) and TRBJ1-2; D perhaps matches TRBD1 (6 bases). Trimming took off 6 bases at V and 8 bases at J, with 16 bases between the two ends. Germline V gives CDR1 LGHDT, CDR2 YNNKEL (reference sequence). The length of the CDR3 is 13 residues. CDR3 residues: CASSRLAGGGYTF. As DNA, the CDR3 is TGTGCCAGCAGTCGACTAGCGGGGGGCGGCTACACCTTC.

The chain combines TRBV28 with TRBJ1-2; D is possibly TRBD1 (6 bases). This CDR3 spans 15 amino acids. Trimming pared 3 bases from V and 3 bases from J, leaving 14 bases between. Per the germline V gene, CDR1 is MDHEN and CDR2 is SYDVKM. Written as DNA, the CDR3 is TGTGCCAGCAGTTTGCAGGGGTCACCATACTATGGCTACACCTTC. Protein sequence: CASSLQGSPYYGYTF.

CDR3 residues: CASGRTGRYGYTF. The CDR3 DNA sequence: TGTGCCAGCGGAAGGACAGGTCGGTATGGCTACACCTTC. This chain connects TRBV5-5 to TRBJ1-2; TRBD1 agrees at 7 bases. After removal of 7 bases from V and 5 bases from J, the junction contained 8 bases not matched to a gene. Germline CDR1 and CDR2: SGHKS and YYEKEE (reference sequence). The CDR3 consists of 13 residues.

The gene calls are TRBV6-5 and TRBJ2-5; 9 positions match TRBD1. Per the germline V gene, CDR1 is MNHEY and CDR2 is SVGAGI. J gave up 4 bases and V 4 bases, and 4 bases lay outside the gene matches. The CDR3 totals 14 residues. CDR3 sequence (DNA): TGTGCCAGCAGTTCGGACAGGGGTGGAGAGACCCAGTACTTC. Protein product: CASSSDRGGETQYF.

This chain links TRBV9 with TRBJ2-3, with TRBD2 matching over 7 bases. Germline V gene data show CDR1 as SGDLS and CDR2 as YYNGEE. The V and J ends lost 3 bases and 2 bases, in that order; junction bases with no gene match: 15. The CDR3 length is 18 residues. The CDR3 DNA sequence: TGTGCCAGCAGCGCACATTGGTTTAGCGGGTTTTTCACAGATACGCAGTATTTT. This gives the protein CASSAHWFSGFFTDTQYF. The full variable domain, in which reference TRBV9 and TRBJ2-3 provide the parts outside the CDR3, is DSGVTQTPKHLITATGQRVTLRCSPRSGDLSVYWYQQSLDQGLQFLIQYYNGEERAKGNILERFSAQQFPDLHSELNLSSLELGDSALYFCASSAHWFSGFFTDTQYFGPGTRLTVL.

This clone was found a few times. This sequence joins TRBV18 and TRBJ1-2, with 8 bases fitting TRBD1. Trimming removed 5 bases from V and 8 bases from J; junction bases left unmatched: 13. In germline, CDR1 is KGHSH, CDR2 LQKENI. CDR3 size: 15 residues. CDR3 residues: CASSLTRDRTEGYTF. The CDR3 DNA reads as TGTGCCAGCTCATTAACCAGGGACAGGACGGAAGGCTACACCTTC.

The chain carries TRBV28 and TRBJ1-1; D is ambiguous. V was cut by 6 bases and J by 0 bases, with 11 bases left in between. Germline loops: CDR1 MDHEN, CDR2 SYDVKM. The CDR3 covers 14 residues. The CDR3 protein is CASRSLGLNTEAFF. CDR3 nucleotide sequence: TGTGCCAGCAGATCACTCGGGTTGAACACTGAAGCTTTCTTT.

The chain carries TRBV10-3 and TRBJ1-4; D might be TRBD1 (6 bases). The germline V gene encodes CDR1 ENHRY and CDR2 SYGVKD. The CDR3 is made up of 15 amino acids. The V gene lost 5 bases and the J gene lost 8 bases, with 18 bases spanning the gap. In DNA, the CDR3 is TGTGCCATCAGTACCGGACAGACCGAAGTAGAAAAACTGTTTTTT. This translates into CAISTGQTEVEKLFF.